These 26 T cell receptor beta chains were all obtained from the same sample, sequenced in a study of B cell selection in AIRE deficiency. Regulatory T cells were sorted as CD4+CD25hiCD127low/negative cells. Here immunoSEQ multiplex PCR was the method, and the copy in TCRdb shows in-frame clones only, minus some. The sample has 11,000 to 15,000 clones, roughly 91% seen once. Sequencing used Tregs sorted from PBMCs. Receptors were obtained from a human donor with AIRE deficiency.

CDR3 loop: CASSLIMGGTEAFF. For the CDR3, the DNA is TGTGCCAGCAGTTTAATAATGGGGGGTACTGAAGCTTTCTTT. The rearrangement joins TRBV28 to TRBJ1-1; D possibly corresponds to TRBD1 (5 bases). The germline V gene has CDR1 MDHEN and CDR2 SYDVKM. The CDR3 consists of 14 residues. The V and J ends lost 2 bases and 5 bases respectively, with 12 bases between them.

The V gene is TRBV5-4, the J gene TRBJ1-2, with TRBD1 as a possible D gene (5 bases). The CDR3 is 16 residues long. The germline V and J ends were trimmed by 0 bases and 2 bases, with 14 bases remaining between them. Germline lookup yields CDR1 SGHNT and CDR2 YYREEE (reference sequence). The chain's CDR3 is CASSLVRGIVNYGYTF. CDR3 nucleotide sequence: TGTGCCAGCAGCTTGGTCCGGGGCATAGTGAACTATGGCTACACCTTC.

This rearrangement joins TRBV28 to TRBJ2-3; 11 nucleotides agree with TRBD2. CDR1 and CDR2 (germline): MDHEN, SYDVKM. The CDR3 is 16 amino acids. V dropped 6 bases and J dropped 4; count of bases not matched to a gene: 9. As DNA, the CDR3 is TGTGCCAGCAGGCGCACTAGCGGGAGTTTTGCAGATACGCAGTATTTT. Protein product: CASRRTSGSFADTQYF. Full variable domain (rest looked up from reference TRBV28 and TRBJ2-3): DVKVTQSSRYLVKRTGEKVFLECVQDMDHENMFWYRQDPGLGLRLIYFSYDVKMKEKGDIPEGYSVSREKKERFSLILESASTNQTSMYLCASRRTSGSFADTQYFGPGTRLTVL.

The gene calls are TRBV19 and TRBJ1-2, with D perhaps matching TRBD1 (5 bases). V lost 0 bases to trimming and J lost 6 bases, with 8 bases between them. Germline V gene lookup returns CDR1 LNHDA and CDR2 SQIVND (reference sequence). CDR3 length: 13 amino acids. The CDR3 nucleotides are TGTGCCAGTAGTATAGACAGGGAGGATGGCTACACCTTC. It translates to CASSIDREDGYTF. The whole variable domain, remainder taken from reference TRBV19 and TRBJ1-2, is DGGITQSPKYLFRKEGQNVTLSCEQNLNHDAMYWYRQDPGQGLRLIYYSQIVNDFQKGDIAEGYSVSREKKESFPLTVTSAQKNPTAFYLCASSIDREDGYTFGSGTRLTVV.

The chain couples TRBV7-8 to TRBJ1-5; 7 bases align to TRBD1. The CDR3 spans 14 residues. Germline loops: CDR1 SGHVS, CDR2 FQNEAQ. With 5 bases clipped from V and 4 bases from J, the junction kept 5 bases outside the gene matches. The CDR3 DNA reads TGTGCCAGCAGCCAAGACAGGGTTAATCAGCCCCAGCATTTT. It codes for CASSQDRVNQPQHF. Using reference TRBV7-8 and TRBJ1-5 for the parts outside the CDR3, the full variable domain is GAGVSQSPRYKVAKRGQDVALRCDPISGHVSLFWYQQALGQGPEFLTYFQNEAQLDKSGLPSDRFFAERPEGSVSTLKIQRTQQEDSAVYLCASSQDRVNQPQHFGDGTRLSIL.

The CDR3 is CASSFRLGGGNSPLHF. The DNA of the CDR3 is TGTGCCAGCAGTTTCCGCCTCGGGGGCGGGAATTCACCCCTCCACTTT. The chain recombines TRBV28 with TRBJ1-6, with a weak D call TRBD1 (6 bases). V lost 3 bases, J lost 7 bases, and 16 bases lay in between. The CDR3 loop spans 16 amino acids. CDR1 and CDR2 (germline): MDHEN, SYDVKM.

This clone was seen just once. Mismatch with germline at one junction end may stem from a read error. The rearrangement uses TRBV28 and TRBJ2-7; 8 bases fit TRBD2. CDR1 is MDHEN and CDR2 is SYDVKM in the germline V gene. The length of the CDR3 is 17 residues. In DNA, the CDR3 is TGTACCAGCAGTTTAAAATATGCGAAGGGACTAGACGGCGAGCAGTACTTC. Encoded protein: CTSSLKYAKGLDGEQYF.

Written as DNA, the CDR3 is TGTGCCAGTAGTAGAAACGGGGCCCCGAACACTGAAGCTTTCTTT. As protein: CASSRNGAPNTEAFF. The rearrangement links TRBV19 to TRBJ1-1, with D maybe TRBD1 (5 bases). This CDR3 comprises 15 residues. From germline, CDR1 is LNHDA and CDR2 SQIVND (reference sequence). Trimming pared 4 bases from V and 1 base from J, leaving 13 bases between.

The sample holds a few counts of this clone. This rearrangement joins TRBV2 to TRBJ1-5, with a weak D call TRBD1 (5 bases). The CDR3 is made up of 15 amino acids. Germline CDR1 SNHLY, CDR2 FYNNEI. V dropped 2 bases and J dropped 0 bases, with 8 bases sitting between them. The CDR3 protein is CASSERQNSNQPQHF. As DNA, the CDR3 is TGTGCCAGCAGTGAAAGACAGAATAGCAATCAGCCCCAGCATTTT.

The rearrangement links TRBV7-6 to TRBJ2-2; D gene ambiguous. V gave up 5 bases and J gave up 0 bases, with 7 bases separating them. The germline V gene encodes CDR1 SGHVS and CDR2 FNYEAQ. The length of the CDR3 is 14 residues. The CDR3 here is CASSHSTNTGELFF. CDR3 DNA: TGTGCCAGCAGCCACAGTACGAACACCGGGGAGCTGTTTTTT.

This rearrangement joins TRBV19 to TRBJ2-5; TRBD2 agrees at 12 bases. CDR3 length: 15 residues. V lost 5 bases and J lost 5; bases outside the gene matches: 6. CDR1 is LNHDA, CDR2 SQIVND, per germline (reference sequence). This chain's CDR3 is CASSHASGRGETQYF. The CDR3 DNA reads TGTGCCAGTAGTCACGCTAGCGGGAGGGGGGAGACCCAGTACTTC. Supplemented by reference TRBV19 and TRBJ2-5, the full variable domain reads DGGITQSPKYLFRKEGQNVTLSCEQNLNHDAMYWYRQDPGQGLRLIYYSQIVNDFQKGDIAEGYSVSREKKESFPLTVTSAQKNPTAFYLCASSHASGRGETQYFGPGTRLLVL.

Here the CDR3 DNA reads TGTGCCAGCAGTTTATGGACAGTTACAGCAACTAATGAAAAACTGTTTTTT. Translated: CASSLWTVTATNEKLFF. The genes are TRBV28 and TRBJ1-4, with a weak D call TRBD1 (5 bases). V dropped 0 bases and J dropped 0 bases, with 11 bases sitting between them. The CDR3 extends over 17 amino acids. From germline, CDR1 is MDHEN and CDR2 SYDVKM. The full variable domain, completed using reference TRBV28 and TRBJ1-4, is DVKVTQSSRYLVKRTGEKVFLECVQDMDHENMFWYRQDPGLGLRLIYFSYDVKMKEKGDIPEGYSVSREKKERFSLILESASTNQTSMYLCASSLWTVTATNEKLFFGSGTQLSVL.

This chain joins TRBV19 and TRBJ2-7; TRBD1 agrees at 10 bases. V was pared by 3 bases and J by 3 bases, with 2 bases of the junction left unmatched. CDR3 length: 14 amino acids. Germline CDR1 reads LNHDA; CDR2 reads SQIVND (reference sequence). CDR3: CASSMTGGVYEQYF. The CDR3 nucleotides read TGTGCCAGTAGTATGACAGGGGGCGTCTACGAGCAGTACTTC.

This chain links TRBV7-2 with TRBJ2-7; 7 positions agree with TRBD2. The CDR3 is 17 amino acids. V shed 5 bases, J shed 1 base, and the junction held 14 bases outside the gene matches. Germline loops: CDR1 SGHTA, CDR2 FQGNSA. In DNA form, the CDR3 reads TGTGCCAGCAGCCCCCGCCTCCAAGGGAGGGTGTCCTACGAGCAGTACTTC. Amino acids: CASSPRLQGRVSYEQYF.

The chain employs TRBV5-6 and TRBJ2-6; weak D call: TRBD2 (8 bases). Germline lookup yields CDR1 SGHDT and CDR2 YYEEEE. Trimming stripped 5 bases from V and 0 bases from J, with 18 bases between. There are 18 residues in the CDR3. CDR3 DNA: TGTGCCAGCAGACGTAGCGGGACAGCCCGCTCTGGGGCCAACGTCCTGACTTTC. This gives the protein CASRRSGTARSGANVLTF.

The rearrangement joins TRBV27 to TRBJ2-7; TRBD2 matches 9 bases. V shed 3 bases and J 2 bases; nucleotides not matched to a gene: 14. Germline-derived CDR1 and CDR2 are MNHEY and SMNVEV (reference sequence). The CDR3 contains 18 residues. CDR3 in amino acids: CASSFNPPGIAGAYEQYF. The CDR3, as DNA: TGTGCCAGCAGTTTTAATCCTCCCGGAATAGCGGGAGCCTACGAGCAGTACTTC.

The CDR3 is CASSLIAGRERNEQFF. Written as DNA, the CDR3 is TGTGCCAGCAGCTTAATAGCGGGAAGGGAGAGGAATGAGCAGTTCTTC. J is TRBJ2-1 and V is TRBV11-2, with TRBD2 matching over 8 bases. CDR1 and CDR2 (germline): SGHAT, FQNNGV. This CDR3 region has 16 residues. The ends lost 2 bases at V and 7 bases at J; junction bases unmatched: 10.

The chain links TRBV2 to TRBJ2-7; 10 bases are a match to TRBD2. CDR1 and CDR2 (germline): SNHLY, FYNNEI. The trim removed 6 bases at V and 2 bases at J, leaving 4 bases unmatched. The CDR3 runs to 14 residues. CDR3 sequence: CASSQREGPYEQYF. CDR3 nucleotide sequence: TGTGCCAGCAGCCAGCGGGAGGGCCCCTACGAGCAGTACTTC. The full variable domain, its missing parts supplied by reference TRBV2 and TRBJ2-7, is EPEVTQTPSHQVTQMGQEVILRCVPISNHLYFYWYRQILGQKVEFLVSFYNNEISEKSEIFDDQFSVERPDGSNFTLKIRSTKLEDSAMYFCASSQREGPYEQYFGPGTRLTVT.

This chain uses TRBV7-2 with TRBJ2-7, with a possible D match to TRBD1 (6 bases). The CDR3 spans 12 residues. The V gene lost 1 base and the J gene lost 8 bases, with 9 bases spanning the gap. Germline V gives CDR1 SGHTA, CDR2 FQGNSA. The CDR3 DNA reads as TGTGCCAGCAGCTTAGAACAGGGCAAGCAGTACTTC. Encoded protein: CASSLEQGKQYF.

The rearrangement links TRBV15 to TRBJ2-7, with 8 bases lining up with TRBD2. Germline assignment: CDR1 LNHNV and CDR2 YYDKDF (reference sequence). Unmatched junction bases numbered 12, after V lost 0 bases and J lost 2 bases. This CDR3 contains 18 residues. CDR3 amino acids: CATSRDWSGGILTYEQYF. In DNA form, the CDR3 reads TGTGCCACCAGCAGAGATTGGAGCGGGGGAATACTTACCTACGAGCAGTACTTC.

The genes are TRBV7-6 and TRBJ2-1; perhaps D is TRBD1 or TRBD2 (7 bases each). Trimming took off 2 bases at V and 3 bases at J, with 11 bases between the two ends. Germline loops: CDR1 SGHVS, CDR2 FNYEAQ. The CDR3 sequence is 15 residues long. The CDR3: CASSLRGDSYNEQFF. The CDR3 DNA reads TGTGCCAGCAGCTTACGGGGGGACAGCTACAATGAGCAGTTCTTC. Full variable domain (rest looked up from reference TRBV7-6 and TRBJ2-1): GAGVSQSPRYKVTKRGQDVALRCDPISGHVSLYWYRQALGQGPEFLTYFNYEAQQDKSGLPNDRFSAERPEGSISTLTIQRTEQRDSAMYRCASSLRGDSYNEQFFGPGTRLTVL.

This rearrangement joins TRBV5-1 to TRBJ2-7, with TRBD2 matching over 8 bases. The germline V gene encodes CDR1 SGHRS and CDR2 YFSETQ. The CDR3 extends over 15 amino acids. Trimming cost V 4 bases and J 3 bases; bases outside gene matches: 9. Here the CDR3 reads CASSVGPGLVYEQYF. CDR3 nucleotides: TGCGCCAGCAGCGTGGGGCCGGGACTAGTCTACGAGCAGTACTTC.

The CDR3 spells CSVEGTSGSSYNEQFF. The DNA for the CDR3 is TGCAGCGTTGAAGGGACTAGCGGGAGCTCCTACAATGAGCAGTTCTTC. The gene calls are TRBV29-1 and TRBJ2-1; 13 positions agree with TRBD2. This CDR3 region has 16 residues. V shed 1 base and J 0 bases; nucleotides not matched to a gene: 0. Germline V CDR1 and CDR2: SQVTM, ANQGSEA.

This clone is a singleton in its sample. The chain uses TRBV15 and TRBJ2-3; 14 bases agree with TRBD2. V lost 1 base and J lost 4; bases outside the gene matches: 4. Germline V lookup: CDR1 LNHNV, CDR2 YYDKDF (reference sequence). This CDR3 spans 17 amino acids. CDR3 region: CATSRGLAGGPPDTQYF. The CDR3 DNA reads TGTGCCACCAGCAGAGGACTAGCGGGAGGGCCTCCAGATACGCAGTATTTT.

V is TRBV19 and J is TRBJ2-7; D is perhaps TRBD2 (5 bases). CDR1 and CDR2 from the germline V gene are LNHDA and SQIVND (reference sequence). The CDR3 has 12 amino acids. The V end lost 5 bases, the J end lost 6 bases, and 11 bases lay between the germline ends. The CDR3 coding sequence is TGTGCCAGTAGTCCTCCTGAGGGCGAGCAGTACTTC. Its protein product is CASSPPEGEQYF.

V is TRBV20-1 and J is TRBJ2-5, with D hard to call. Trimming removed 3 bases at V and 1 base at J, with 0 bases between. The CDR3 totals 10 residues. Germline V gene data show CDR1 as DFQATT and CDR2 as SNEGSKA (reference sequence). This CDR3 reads CSASQETQYF. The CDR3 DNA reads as TGCAGTGCTAGCCAAGAGACCCAGTACTTC.